The rows below give T cell receptor beta chains drawn from one sample of a study of control samples from healthy donors and cancer patients. Profiling relied on immunoSEQ multiplex PCR, and the TCRdb table lists in-frame clones only, not all of them. Among more than 150,000 clones, roughly 92% were seen once, and the ten largest hold roughly 0.7%. The sample was blood. The source of these receptors is a woman in her 30s in good health. Each CDR3 is given with its conserved first and last residue. D genes are given only for firm matches. Part of the rows lack a size; the others show once, few, many or a class for expanded clones.

V,J,D,size,DNA,CDR3
TRBV6-5,TRBJ1-4,TRBD1,.,TGTGCCAGCAGTTACTCGGGACAGGGGAATGAAAAACTGTTTTTT,CASSYSGQGNEKLFF
TRBV7-9,TRBJ1-4,.,.,TGTGCCAGCAGCCCCATTCCGGGCCGAGAAGATGAAAAACTGTTTTTT,CASSPIPGREDEKLFF
TRBV7-9,TRBJ1-1,.,.,TGTGCCAGCAGGCACGGGAACACTGAAGCTTTCTTT,CASRHGNTEAFF
TRBV5-4,TRBJ2-3,TRBD1,.,TGTGCCAGCAGAGGACAGGCCAAAGATACGCAGTATTTT,CASRGQAKDTQYF
TRBV18,TRBJ1-4,.,.,TGTGCCAGCTCACCACTTGGAACAGGGAGTAGGGAAAAACTGTTTTTT,CASSPLGTGSREKLFF
TRBV27,TRBJ2-3,.,.,TGTGCCAGCAGCGTTTCTAGCTTAAGGACGCAGTATTTT,CASSVSSLRTQYF
TRBV6-6,TRBJ1-6,.,once,TGTGCCAGCAGTTCCCGGGAGTACTATAATTCACCCCTCCACTTT,CASSSREYYNSPLHF
TRBV6-5,TRBJ1-2,.,once,TGTGCCAGCAGTTACGGCTCCCCTTATAACTATGGCTACACCTTC,CASSYGSPYNYGYTF
TRBV6-5,TRBJ1-1,.,few,TGTGCCAACAGCGAGGTTCCGGGGGGGAACACTGAAGCTTTCTTT,CANSEVPGGNTEAFF
TRBV15,TRBJ2-1,.,.,TGTGCCACCAGCAGAGACGGTCATGAGCAGTTCTTC,CATSRDGHEQFF
TRBV27,TRBJ1-5,.,once,TGTGCCAGCAGTTTTATGGTGGGTGACAATCAGCCCCAGCATTTT,CASSFMVGDNQPQHF
TRBV7-2,TRBJ2-7,TRBD2,.,TGTGCCAGCAGCTTAAGAGCTGGACTAGCGGGAGCCGACGAGCAGTACTTC,CASSLRAGLAGADEQYF
TRBV27,TRBJ1-5,TRBD1,.,TGTGCCAGCAGTCCGGACAGGACTAACAATCAGCCCCAGCATTTT,CASSPDRTNNQPQHF
TRBV30,TRBJ2-2,.,.,TGTGCCTGGAGTGTGAGGACAGTGAACACCGGGGAGCTGTTTTTT,CAWSVRTVNTGELFF
TRBV29-1,TRBJ2-5,.,once,TGCAGCGTAGGTACCGGGACCTCAGAGACCCAGTACTTC,CSVGTGTSETQYF
TRBV19,TRBJ1-2,.,.,TGTGCCAGTAGTATAACAGGGCTTACCGGCTACACCTTC,CASSITGLTGYTF
TRBV6-1,TRBJ2-2,.,once,TGTGCCAGCAGTGAAAGGGTTACCCCCACCGGGGAGCTGTTTTTT,CASSERVTPTGELFF
TRBV19,TRBJ1-2,.,.,TGTGCCAGTAGTTTGGCAGGCCCCTCCTATGGCTACACCTTC,CASSLAGPSYGYTF
TRBV3-1/TRBV3-2,TRBJ1-4,.,.,TGTGCCAGCAGCCAAGGGGGAAATGAAAAACTGTTTTTT,CASSQGGNEKLFF
TRBV5-1,TRBJ2-2,.,once,TGCGCCAGCAGCTTCCGGGACTCCCTCTCGGATGGGGAGCTGTTTTTT,CASSFRDSLSDGELFF
TRBV28,TRBJ1-6,TRBD1,.,TGTGCCAGCAGTTTTCGGGACAGGGTTAATTCACCCCTCCACTTT,CASSFRDRVNSPLHF
TRBV27,TRBJ1-5,TRBD1,.,TGTGCCAGCAGTTTAATGGCAGGGGGGAATCAGCCCCAGCATTTT,CASSLMAGGNQPQHF
TRBV27,TRBJ1-5,.,.,TGTGCCAGCAGTTCTATTTTCGGACAGCCCCAGCATTTT,CASSSIFGQPQHF
TRBV18,TRBJ1-5,.,.,TGTGCCAGCTCAGCGGCAGGGTTGGGCAATCAGCCCCAGCATTTT,CASSAAGLGNQPQHF
TRBV18,TRBJ1-4,.,.,TGTGCCAGCTCTACTTTCCTTGAAAAACTGTTTTTT,CASSTFLEKLFF
TRBV28,TRBJ2-5,.,.,TGTGCCAGCAGTTATCCAACCCAAGAGACCCAGTACTTC,CASSYPTQETQYF
TRBV7-9,TRBJ2-1,.,once,TGTGCCAGCATTCCCCGGGACTCTACCTTCGGTGAGCAGTTCTTC,CASIPRDSTFGEQFF
TRBV27,TRBJ2-7,.,.,TGTGCCAGCAGTCCCCGGGCAAGCTACGAGCAGTACTTC,CASSPRASYEQYF
TRBV10-3,TRBJ2-1,TRBD2,.,TGTGCCATCACTTCGGGTCCGGGAGGGTCCTACAATGAGCAGTTCTTC,CAITSGPGGSYNEQFF
TRBV15,TRBJ1-3,TRBD1,.,TGTGCCACCAGCAAAGACAGGGGCGATCTCTCTGGAAACACCATATATTTT,CATSKDRGDLSGNTIYF
TRBV9,TRBJ2-5,TRBD2,.,TGTGCCAGCAGCGTCCAGCCCCTCCTAGCGGGGGGGGCAGAGACCCAGTACTTC,CASSVQPLLAGGAETQYF
TRBV18,TRBJ2-1,TRBD2,.,TGTGCCAGCTCACCTACTAGCGGGGCTTACAATGAGCAGTTCTTC,CASSPTSGAYNEQFF
TRBV7-2,TRBJ2-2,.,.,TGTGCCAGCAGCCCCGTTGGGGCCCGGACCGGGGAGCTGTTTTTT,CASSPVGARTGELFF
TRBV6-5,TRBJ1-2,.,.,TGTGCCAGCAGATTCAGCGAAACTAACTATGGCTACACCTTC,CASRFSETNYGYTF
TRBV23-1,TRBJ2-2,.,.,TGCGCCAGCAGTCGCCGCGGCACCGGGGAGCTGTTTTTT,CASSRRGTGELFF
TRBV10-3,TRBJ2-6,.,.,TGTGCCATCATGGCGGGGTCTGGGGCCAACGTCCTGACTTTC,CAIMAGSGANVLTF
TRBV2,TRBJ1-1,.,.,TGTGCCAGCAGTGACAGCGTTGAGGACACTGAAGCTTTCTTT,CASSDSVEDTEAFF
TRBV11-3,TRBJ2-1,.,.,TGTGCCAGCAGCACAGACAGTCCCCCCTACAATGAGCAGTTCTTC,CASSTDSPPYNEQFF
TRBV2,TRBJ1-1,.,.,TGTGCCAGCAGTGATGGAGGGGGAAGCCCTGAAGCTTTCTTT,CASSDGGGSPEAFF
TRBV27,TRBJ2-3,.,.,TGTGCCAGCAGTTTAGAACCTAGCCCGCTGGGCACAGATACGCAGTATTTT,CASSLEPSPLGTDTQYF
TRBV6-1,TRBJ2-7,.,.,TGTGCCAGCAGTGAATTGGCAGCAGCCTACGAGCAGTACTTC,CASSELAAAYEQYF
TRBV7-2,TRBJ2-1,TRBD2,.,TGTGCCAGCAGCCAACGACTAGCGGAGCAGTTCTTC,CASSQRLAEQFF
TRBV7-6,TRBJ2-2,TRBD1,.,TGTGCCAGCAGCCCCCAGAGCTCGGGCAGGGGGACCACCGGGGAGCTGTTTTTT,CASSPQSSGRGTTGELFF